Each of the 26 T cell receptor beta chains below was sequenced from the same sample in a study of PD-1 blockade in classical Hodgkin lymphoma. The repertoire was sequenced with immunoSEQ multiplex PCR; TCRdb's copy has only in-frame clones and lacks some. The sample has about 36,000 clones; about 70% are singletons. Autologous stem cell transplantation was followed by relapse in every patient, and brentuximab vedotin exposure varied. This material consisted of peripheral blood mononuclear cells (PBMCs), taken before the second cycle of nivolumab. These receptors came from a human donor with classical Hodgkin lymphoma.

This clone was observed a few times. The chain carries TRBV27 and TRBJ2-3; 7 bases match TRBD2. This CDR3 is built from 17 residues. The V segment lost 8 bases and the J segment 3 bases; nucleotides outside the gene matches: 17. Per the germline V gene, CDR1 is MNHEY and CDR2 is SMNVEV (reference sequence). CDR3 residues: CASGPLKGGRRTDTQYF. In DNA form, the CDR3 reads TGTGCCAGCGGACCTCTCAAGGGCGGGAGAAGGACAGATACGCAGTATTTT.

The CDR3 DNA reads TGTGCCAGTAGTATAGGATCCCCGAGACTAGGGGATGAGCAGTTCTTC. It encodes CASSIGSPRLGDEQFF. The J gene is TRBJ2-1, the V gene TRBV19; D perhaps matches TRBD2 (6 bases). V lost 1 base to trimming and J lost 8 bases, with 18 bases between them. The length of the CDR3 is 16 residues. Germline CDR1 LNHDA, CDR2 SQIVND (reference sequence).

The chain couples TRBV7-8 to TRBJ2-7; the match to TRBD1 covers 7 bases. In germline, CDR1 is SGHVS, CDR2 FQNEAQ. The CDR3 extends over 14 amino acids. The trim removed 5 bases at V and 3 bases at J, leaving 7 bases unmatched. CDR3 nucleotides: TGTGCCAGCAGCGTGACAGGGTCAGTCTACGAGCAGTACTTC. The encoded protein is CASSVTGSVYEQYF. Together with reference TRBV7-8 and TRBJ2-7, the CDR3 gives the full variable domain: GAGVSQSPRYKVAKRGQDVALRCDPISGHVSLFWYQQALGQGPEFLTYFQNEAQLDKSGLPSDRFFAERPEGSVSTLKIQRTQQEDSAVYLCASSVTGSVYEQYFGPGTRLTVT.

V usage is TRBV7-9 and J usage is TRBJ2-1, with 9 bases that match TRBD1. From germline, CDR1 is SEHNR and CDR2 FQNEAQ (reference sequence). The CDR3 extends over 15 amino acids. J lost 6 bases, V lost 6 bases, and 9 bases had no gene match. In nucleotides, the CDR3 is TGTGCCAGCAGTGCCGGGACAGGGATAGCCAATGAGCAGTTCTTC. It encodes CASSAGTGIANEQFF.

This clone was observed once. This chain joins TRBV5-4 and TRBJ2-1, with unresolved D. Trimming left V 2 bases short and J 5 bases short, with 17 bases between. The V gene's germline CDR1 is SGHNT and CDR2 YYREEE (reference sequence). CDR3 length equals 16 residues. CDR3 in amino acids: CASSFPLGKKDNEQFF. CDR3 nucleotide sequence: TGTGCCAGCAGCTTCCCCCTGGGGAAGAAGGACAATGAGCAGTTCTTC.

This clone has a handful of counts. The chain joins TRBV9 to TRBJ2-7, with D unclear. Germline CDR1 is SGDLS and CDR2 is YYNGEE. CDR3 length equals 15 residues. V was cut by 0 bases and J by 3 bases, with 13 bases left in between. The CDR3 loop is CASSVAPVGVYEQYF. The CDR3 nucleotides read TGTGCCAGCAGCGTAGCCCCAGTGGGTGTCTACGAGCAGTACTTC.

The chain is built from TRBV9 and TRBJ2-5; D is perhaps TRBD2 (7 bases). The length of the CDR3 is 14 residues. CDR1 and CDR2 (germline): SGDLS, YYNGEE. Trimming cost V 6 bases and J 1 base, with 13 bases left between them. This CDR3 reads CASTLGGGQETQYF. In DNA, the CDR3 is TGTGCCAGCACCCTAGGGGGGGGCCAAGAGACCCAGTACTTC.

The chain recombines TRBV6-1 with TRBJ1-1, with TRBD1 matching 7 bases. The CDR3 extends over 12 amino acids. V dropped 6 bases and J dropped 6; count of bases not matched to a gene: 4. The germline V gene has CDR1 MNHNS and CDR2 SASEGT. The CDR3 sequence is CASSFTGAEAFF. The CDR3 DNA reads TGTGCCAGCAGCTTTACAGGGGCTGAAGCTTTCTTT.

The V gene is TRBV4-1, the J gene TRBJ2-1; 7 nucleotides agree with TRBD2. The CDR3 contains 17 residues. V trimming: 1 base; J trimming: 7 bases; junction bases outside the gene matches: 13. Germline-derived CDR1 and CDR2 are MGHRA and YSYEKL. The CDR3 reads CASSQVPHGLDLNEQFF. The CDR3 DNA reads TGCGCCAGCAGCCAAGTACCCCACGGACTAGATTTAAATGAGCAGTTCTTC.

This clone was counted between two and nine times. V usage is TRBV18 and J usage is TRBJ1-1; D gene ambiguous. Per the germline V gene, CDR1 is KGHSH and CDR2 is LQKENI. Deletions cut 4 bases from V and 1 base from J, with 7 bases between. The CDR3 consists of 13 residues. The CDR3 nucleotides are TGTGCCAGCTCACTAACACAGAACACTGAAGCTTTCTTT. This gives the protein CASSLTQNTEAFF.

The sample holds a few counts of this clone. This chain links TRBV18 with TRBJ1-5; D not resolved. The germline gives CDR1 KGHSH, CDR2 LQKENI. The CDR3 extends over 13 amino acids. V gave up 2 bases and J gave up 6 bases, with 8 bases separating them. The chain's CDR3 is CASSPGPSQPQHF. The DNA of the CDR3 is TGTGCCAGCTCACCAGGCCCGTCTCAGCCCCAGCATTTT.

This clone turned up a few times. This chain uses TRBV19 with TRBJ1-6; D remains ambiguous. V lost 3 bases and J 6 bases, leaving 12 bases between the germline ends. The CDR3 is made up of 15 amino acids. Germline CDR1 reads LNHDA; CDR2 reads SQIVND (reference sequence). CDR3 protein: CASSILRGTNSPLHF. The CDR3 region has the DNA TGTGCCAGTAGTATCTTAAGAGGTACTAATTCACCCCTCCACTTT.

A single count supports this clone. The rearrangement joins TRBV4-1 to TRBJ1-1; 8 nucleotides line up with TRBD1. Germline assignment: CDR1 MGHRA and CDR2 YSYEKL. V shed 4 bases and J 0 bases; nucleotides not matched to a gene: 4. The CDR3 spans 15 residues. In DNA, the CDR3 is TGCGCCAGCAGCCCCGGACAGGGTTTGAACACTGAAGCTTTCTTT. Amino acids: CASSPGQGLNTEAFF.

The DNA for the CDR3 is TGCGCCAGCAGCTTCCTAGCGGGGTCCACTGAAGCTTTCTTT. Protein: CASSFLAGSTEAFF. The chain links TRBV5-1 to TRBJ1-1; unclear D gene. Germline lookup yields CDR1 SGHRS and CDR2 YFSETQ. This CDR3 is 14 amino acids long. V lost 2 bases, J lost 4 bases, and 12 bases lay in between.

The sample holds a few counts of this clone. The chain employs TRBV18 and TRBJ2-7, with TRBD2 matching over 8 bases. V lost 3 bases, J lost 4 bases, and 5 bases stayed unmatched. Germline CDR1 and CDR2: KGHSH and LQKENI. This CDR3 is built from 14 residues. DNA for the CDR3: TGTGCCAGCTCACCGGGACTAGGGCTTTACGAGCAGTACTTC. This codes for CASSPGLGLYEQYF.

Here the CDR3 DNA reads TGTGCCAGCAGGGGGAGGTCAGATACGCAGTATTTT. Its protein is CASRGRSDTQYF. The chain recombines TRBV2 with TRBJ2-3; possible D gene TRBD2, 6 bases. CDR1 and CDR2 (germline): SNHLY, FYNNEI. V lost 6 bases and J 4 bases, leaving 8 bases between the germline ends. This CDR3 spans 12 amino acids.

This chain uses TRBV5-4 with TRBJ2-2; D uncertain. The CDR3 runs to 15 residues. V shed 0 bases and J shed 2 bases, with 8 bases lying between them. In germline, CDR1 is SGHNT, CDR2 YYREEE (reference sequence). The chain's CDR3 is CASSLGQLNTGELFF. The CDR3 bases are TGTGCCAGCAGCTTGGGCCAGTTAAACACCGGGGAGCTGTTTTTT. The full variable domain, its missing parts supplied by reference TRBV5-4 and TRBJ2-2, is ETGVTQSPTHLIKTRGQQVTLRCSSQSGHNTVSWYQQALGQGPQFIFQYYREEENGRGNFPPRFSGLQFPNYSSELNVNALELDDSALYLCASSLGQLNTGELFFGEGSRLTVL.

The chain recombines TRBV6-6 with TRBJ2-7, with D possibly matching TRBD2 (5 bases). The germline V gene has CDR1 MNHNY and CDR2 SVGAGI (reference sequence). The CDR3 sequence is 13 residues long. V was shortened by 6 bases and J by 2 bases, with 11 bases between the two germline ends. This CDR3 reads CASRRVGTYEQYF. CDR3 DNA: TGTGCCAGCAGGCGGGTGGGAACCTACGAGCAGTACTTC.

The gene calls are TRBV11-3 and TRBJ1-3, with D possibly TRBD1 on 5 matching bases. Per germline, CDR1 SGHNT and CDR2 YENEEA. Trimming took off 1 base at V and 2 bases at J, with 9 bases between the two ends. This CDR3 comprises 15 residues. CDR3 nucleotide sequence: TGTGCCAGCAGCTTAGGCGGGGCGGCTGGAAACACCATATATTTT. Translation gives CASSLGGAAGNTIYF.

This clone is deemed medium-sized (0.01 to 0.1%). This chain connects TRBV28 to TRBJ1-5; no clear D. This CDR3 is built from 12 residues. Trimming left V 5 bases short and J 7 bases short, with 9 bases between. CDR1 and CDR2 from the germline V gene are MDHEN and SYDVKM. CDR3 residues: CASSTVGQPQHF. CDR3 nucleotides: TGTGCCAGCAGTACGGTGGGGCAGCCCCAGCATTTT.

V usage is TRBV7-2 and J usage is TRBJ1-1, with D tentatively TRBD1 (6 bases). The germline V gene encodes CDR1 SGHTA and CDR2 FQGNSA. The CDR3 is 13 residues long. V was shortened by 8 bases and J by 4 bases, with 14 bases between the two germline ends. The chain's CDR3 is CASGRGSVTEAFF. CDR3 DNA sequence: TGTGCCAGCGGGAGGGGGTCGGTCACTGAAGCTTTCTTT.

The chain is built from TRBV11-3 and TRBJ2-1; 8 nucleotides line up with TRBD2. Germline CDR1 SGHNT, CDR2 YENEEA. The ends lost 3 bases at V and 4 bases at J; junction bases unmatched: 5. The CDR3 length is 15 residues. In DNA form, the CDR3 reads TGTGCCAGCAGCTTGGTAGCGGGACCTTACAATGAGCAGTTCTTC. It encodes CASSLVAGPYNEQFF.

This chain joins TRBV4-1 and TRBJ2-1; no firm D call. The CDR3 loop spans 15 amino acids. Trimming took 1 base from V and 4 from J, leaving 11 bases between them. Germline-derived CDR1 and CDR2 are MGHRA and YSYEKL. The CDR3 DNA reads TGCGCCAGCAGCCAAGTGACTGTATCGTACAATGAGCAGTTCTTC. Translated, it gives CASSQVTVSYNEQFF.

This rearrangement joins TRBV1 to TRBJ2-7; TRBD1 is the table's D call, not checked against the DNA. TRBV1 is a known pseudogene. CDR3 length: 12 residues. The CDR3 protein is CTPPNIQYEQYF. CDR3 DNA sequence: TGCACCCCACCGAACATCCAATACGAGCAGTACTTC.

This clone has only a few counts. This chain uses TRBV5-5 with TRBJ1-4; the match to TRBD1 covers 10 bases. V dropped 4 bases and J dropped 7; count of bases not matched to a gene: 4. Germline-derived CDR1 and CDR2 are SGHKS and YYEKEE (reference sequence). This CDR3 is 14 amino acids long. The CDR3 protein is CASSQTGGGEKLFF. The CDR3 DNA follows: TGTGCCAGCAGCCAGACAGGGGGCGGTGAAAAACTGTTTTTT.

The CDR3 DNA follows: TGTGCCAGCAGCTTATTCGCGACAGGGGGCTCTGGAAACACCATATATTTT. As protein: CASSLFATGGSGNTIYF. The chain uses TRBV7-2 and TRBJ1-3, with 9 bases matching TRBD1. The CDR3 loop spans 17 amino acids. With V trimmed by 2 bases and J by 0 bases, 5 bases remained unmatched. CDR1 SGHTA and CDR2 FQGNSA come from the germline V gene.